This T cell receptor beta chain derives from a study of blood T cell repertoires in COVID-19. Overall study: T cells, B-cell-depleted T cells, or PBMCs provided the cDNA or gDNA that served as material.

CDR1 is MNHEY, CDR2 SMNVEV, per germline (reference sequence). The CDR3 is made up of 16 amino acids. V shed 4 bases, J shed 4 bases, and the junction held 7 bases outside the gene matches. Original processing notes: Reference gene primer amplification gave nucleated cell count estimates. The table came from immunoSEQ multiplex PCR; TCRdb's copy has only in-frame clones and leaves some out. V, J and clone size were drawn from that table, and D and trimming were deduced from the DNA. The sample contains around 400,000 clones, 70% to 90% of which appear only once. Seattle patient enrollment occurred during active infection, with longitudinal follow-up thereafter.

The receptor comes from a woman in her thirties with COVID-19, enrolled during active disease. The chain couples TRBV27 to TRBJ2-3; 11 bases map to TRBD2. Sequenced input: peripheral blood. The CDR3 spells CASSSLIAGGADTQYF. As DNA, the CDR3 is TGTGCCAGCAGTTCCCTCATAGCGGGAGGGGCAGATACGCAGTATTTT.